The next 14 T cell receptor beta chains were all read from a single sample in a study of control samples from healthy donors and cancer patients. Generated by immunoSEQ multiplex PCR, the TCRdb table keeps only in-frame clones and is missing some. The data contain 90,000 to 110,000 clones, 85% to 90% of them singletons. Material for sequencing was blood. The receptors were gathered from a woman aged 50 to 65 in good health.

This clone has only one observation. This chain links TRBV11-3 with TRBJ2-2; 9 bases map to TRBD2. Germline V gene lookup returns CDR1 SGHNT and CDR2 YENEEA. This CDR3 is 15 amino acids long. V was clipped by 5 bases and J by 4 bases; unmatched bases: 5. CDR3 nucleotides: TGTGCCAGCAGCCTTAGCGGGGGTGTCACCGGGGAGCTGTTTTTT. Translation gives CASSLSGGVTGELFF.

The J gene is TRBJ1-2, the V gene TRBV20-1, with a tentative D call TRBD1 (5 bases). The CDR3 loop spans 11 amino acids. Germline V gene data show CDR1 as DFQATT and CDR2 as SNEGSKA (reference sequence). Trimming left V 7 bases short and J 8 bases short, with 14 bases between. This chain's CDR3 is CSGERGGGYTF. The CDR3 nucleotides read TGCAGTGGGGAAAGGGGCGGAGGCTACACCTTC.

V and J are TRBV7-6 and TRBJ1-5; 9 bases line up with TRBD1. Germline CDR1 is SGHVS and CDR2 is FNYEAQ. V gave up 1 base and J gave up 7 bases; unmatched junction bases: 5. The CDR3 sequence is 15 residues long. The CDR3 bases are TGTGCCAGCAGCTTAGGGACAGGGGCTTCCCAGCCCCAGCATTTT. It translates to CASSLGTGASQPQHF.

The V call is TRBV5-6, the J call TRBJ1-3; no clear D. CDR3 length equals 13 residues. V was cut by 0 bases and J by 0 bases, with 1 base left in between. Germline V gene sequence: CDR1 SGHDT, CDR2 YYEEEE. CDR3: CASSLVSGNTIYF. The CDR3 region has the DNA TGTGCCAGCAGCTTGGTCTCTGGAAACACCATATATTTT.

The chain's CDR3 is CASSLSYRGTEAFF. Written as DNA, the CDR3 is TGTGCCAGCAGCTTATCTTACAGAGGCACTGAAGCTTTCTTT. The J gene is TRBJ1-1, the V gene TRBV7-3; D ambiguous. This CDR3 has 14 amino acids. The germline gives CDR1 SGHTA, CDR2 FQGTGA. Trimming left V 2 bases short and J 4 bases short, with 11 bases between.

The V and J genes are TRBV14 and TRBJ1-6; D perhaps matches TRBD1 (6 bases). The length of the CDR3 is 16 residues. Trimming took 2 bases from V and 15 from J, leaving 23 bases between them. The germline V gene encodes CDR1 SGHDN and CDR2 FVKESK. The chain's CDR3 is CASSQLPDSRGIFLHF. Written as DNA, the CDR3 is TGTGCCAGCAGCCAACTCCCGGACAGTCGCGGGATTTTCCTCCACTTT.

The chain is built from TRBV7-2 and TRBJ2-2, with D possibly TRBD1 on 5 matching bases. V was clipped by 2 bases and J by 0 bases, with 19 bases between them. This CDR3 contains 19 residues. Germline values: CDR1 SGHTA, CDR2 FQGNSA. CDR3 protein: CASSLRFQWQGPNTGELFF. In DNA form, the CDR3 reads TGTGCCAGCAGCTTAAGGTTCCAGTGGCAGGGTCCGAACACCGGGGAGCTGTTTTTT.

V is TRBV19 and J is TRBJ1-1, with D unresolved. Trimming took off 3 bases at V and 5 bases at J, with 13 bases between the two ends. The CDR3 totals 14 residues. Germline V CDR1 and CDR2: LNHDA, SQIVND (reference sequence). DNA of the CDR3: TGTGCCAGTAGTATTCAATGGGGAGGGACTGAAGCTTTCTTT. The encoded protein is CASSIQWGGTEAFF.

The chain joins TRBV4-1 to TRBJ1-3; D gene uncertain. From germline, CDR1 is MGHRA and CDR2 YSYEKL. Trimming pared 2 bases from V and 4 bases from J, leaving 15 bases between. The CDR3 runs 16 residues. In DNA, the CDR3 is TGCGCCAGCAGCCAACCCCGCCTCGTGATGGGAAACACCATATATTTT. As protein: CASSQPRLVMGNTIYF.

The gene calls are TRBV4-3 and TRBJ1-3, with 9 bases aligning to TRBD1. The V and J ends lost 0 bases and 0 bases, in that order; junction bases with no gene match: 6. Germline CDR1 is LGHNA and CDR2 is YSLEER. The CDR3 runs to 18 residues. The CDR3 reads CASSQDYRGHRSGNTIYF. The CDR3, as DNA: TGCGCCAGCAGCCAAGATTACAGGGGGCACCGCTCTGGAAACACCATATATTTT.

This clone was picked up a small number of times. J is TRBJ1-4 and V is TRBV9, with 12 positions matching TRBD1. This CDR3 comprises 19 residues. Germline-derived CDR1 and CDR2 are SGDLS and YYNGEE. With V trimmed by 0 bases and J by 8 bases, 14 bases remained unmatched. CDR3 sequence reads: CASSVGKLGQGALEEKLFF. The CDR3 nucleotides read TGTGCCAGCAGCGTAGGAAAACTGGGACAGGGGGCGCTTGAGGAAAAACTGTTTTTT.

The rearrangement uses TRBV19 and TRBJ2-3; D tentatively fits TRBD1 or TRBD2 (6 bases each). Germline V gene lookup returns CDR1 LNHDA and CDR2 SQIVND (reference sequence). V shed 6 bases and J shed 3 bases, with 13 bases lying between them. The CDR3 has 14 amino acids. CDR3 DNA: TGTGCCAGTAGAAATCAGGGGAGGACAGATACGCAGTATTTT. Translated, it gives CASRNQGRTDTQYF.

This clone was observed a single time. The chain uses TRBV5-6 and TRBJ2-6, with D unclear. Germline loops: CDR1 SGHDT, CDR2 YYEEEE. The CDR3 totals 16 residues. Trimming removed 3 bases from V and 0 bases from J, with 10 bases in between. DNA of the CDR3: TGTGCCAGCAGCTCGCCTCCCGGCTCTGGGGCCAACGTCCTGACTTTC. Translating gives CASSSPPGSGANVLTF. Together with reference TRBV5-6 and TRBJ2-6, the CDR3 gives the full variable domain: DAGVTQSPTHLIKTRGQQVTLRCSPKSGHDTVSWYQQALGQGPQFIFQYYEEEERQRGNFPDRFSGHQFPNYSSELNVNALLLGDSALYLCASSSPPGSGANVLTFGAGSRLTVL.

The CDR3 reads CAISETGLAYNSPLHF. CDR3 coding DNA: TGTGCCATCAGTGAGACAGGGCTGGCGTATAATTCACCCCTCCACTTT. This chain joins TRBV10-3 and TRBJ1-6, with TRBD1 as a possible D gene (6 bases). V dropped 2 bases and J dropped 4 bases, with 12 bases sitting between them. Germline assignment: CDR1 ENHRY and CDR2 SYGVKD. The CDR3 is made up of 16 amino acids.